What follows are 12 T cell receptor beta chains derived from one specimen sequenced in a study of blood T cell repertoires in COVID-19. Generated by immunoSEQ multiplex PCR, the TCRdb table keeps only in-frame clones and is missing some. This repertoire shows approximately 60,000 clones, 70% to 80% found once; its top ten account for around a sixth. The source material was peripheral blood. These receptors came from a man aged 60-69 years with acute or convalescent COVID-19.

V gene TRBV28 combines with J gene TRBJ1-2, with D hard to call. Trimming removed 10 bases at V and 0 bases at J, with 9 bases between. CDR3 length: 12 amino acids. Germline CDR1 MDHEN, CDR2 SYDVKM. The CDR3 coding sequence is TGTGCCACGCCCGCGACTAACTATGGCTACACCTTC. This encodes CATPATNYGYTF.

This clone was seen only a few times. V usage is TRBV6-6 and J usage is TRBJ1-1; 8 positions match TRBD1. Per the germline V gene, CDR1 is MNHNY and CDR2 is SVGAGI (reference sequence). This CDR3 contains 16 residues. The V segment lost 6 bases and the J segment 0 bases; nucleotides outside the gene matches: 9. The CDR3 DNA is TGTGCCAGCAGATCTGGACAGGGCACTTTGAACACTGAAGCTTTCTTT. It encodes CASRSGQGTLNTEAFF.

This chain connects TRBV13 to TRBJ2-7; 12 nucleotides agree with TRBD1. V shed 4 bases, J shed 2 bases, and the junction held 3 bases outside the gene matches. CDR3 length: 15 residues. The germline gives CDR1 PRHDT, CDR2 FYEKMQ (reference sequence). The CDR3 here is CASSSGQGATYEQYF. The CDR3 nucleotides are TGTGCCAGCAGCTCGGGACAGGGGGCGACCTACGAGCAGTACTTC.

The CDR3 coding sequence is TGTGCCAGCAGCTTAGGTTGGCGGGCGCAAGGGGAGCAGTACTTC. Translated, it gives CASSLGWRAQGEQYF. The chain has TRBV7-9 and TRBJ2-7; possible D gene TRBD2, 5 bases. Germline V gene data show CDR1 as SEHNR and CDR2 as FQNEAQ (reference sequence). The ends were cut back, 1 base at V and 7 bases at J, with 17 bases in the middle. The CDR3 runs to 15 residues.

The chain is built from TRBV3-1 (or the pseudogene TRBV3-2) and TRBJ2-5; tentatively, D is TRBD1 (5 bases). Germline V lookup: CDR1 LGHDT, CDR2 YNNKEL (reference sequence). The CDR3 runs 13 residues. V was shortened by 5 bases and J by 5 bases, with 12 bases between the two germline ends. CDR3 DNA sequence: TGTGCCAGCAGCTTCGGCAGGGCCGAGACCCAGTACTTC. Translated: CASSFGRAETQYF.

The chain links TRBV15 to TRBJ2-3; maybe TRBD1 (6 bases). This CDR3 spans 14 amino acids. V was clipped by 0 bases and J by 6 bases, with 10 bases between them. Germline CDR1 LNHNV, CDR2 YYDKDF (reference sequence). CDR3 nucleotides: TGTGCCACCAGCAGAGACAGGGGTTTGGATACGCAGTATTTT. Translation gives CATSRDRGLDTQYF.

In regard to this clone: With a much larger clone just one base away, this may be a read error. This chain uses TRBV5-4 with TRBJ2-1; 8 nucleotides align to TRBD2. The germline CDR1 and CDR2 sequences are SGHNT and YYREEE (reference sequence). Trimming removed 2 bases from V and 2 bases from J; junction bases left unmatched: 3. This CDR3 comprises 15 residues. CDR3 in amino acids: CASSLPAGAYNEQFF. CDR3 sequence (DNA): TGTGCCAGCAGCTTACCAGCGGGAGCCTACAATGAGCAGTTCTTC.

V and J are TRBV12-5 and TRBJ1-1; 10 nucleotides match TRBD1. Germline V CDR1 and CDR2: LGHNT, FRNRAP. This CDR3 comprises 15 residues. Losses at the gene ends were 6 bases for V and 0 bases for J; bases not matched to a gene: 4. CDR3 loop: CASGPGQGMNTEAFF. The CDR3 nucleotides are TGTGCTAGTGGGCCGGGACAGGGGATGAACACTGAAGCTTTCTTT.

The chain uses TRBV6-2 or TRBV6-3 and TRBJ2-2; D possibly corresponds to TRBD2 (5 bases). V lost 2 bases and J 0 bases, leaving 10 bases between the germline ends. The germline CDR1 and CDR2 sequences are MNHEY and SVGEGT. This CDR3 region has 16 residues. As DNA, the CDR3 is TGTGCCAGCAGTTACGGTCCGGGATCGAACACCGGGGAGCTGTTTTTT. The encoded protein is CASSYGPGSNTGELFF.

The chain employs TRBV10-3 and TRBJ2-5; 11 bases fit TRBD1. CDR1 and CDR2 (germline): ENHRY, SYGVKD. The CDR3 loop spans 15 amino acids. The V segment lost 5 bases and the J segment 5 bases; nucleotides outside the gene matches: 7. The CDR3 region has the DNA TGTGCCATCAGTAACGGACAGGGGGCATGGGAGACCCAGTACTTC. Protein sequence: CAISNGQGAWETQYF.

This chain uses TRBV9 with TRBJ1-4, with 9 positions matching TRBD1. The ends lost 3 bases at V and 7 bases at J; junction bases unmatched: 10. The CDR3 is 16 amino acids. CDR1 and CDR2 (germline): SGDLS, YYNGEE. The CDR3 loop is CASSGGDRGGIEKLFF. CDR3 nucleotides: TGTGCCAGCAGCGGAGGAGACAGGGGGGGGATTGAAAAACTGTTTTTT. The full variable domain, its missing parts supplied by reference TRBV9 and TRBJ1-4, is DSGVTQTPKHLITATGQRVTLRCSPRSGDLSVYWYQQSLDQGLQFLIQYYNGEERAKGNILERFSAQQFPDLHSELNLSSLELGDSALYFCASSGGDRGGIEKLFFGSGTQLSVL.

The rearrangement joins TRBV5-1 to TRBJ2-1; 12 bases fit TRBD2. The CDR3 runs to 15 residues. The trim removed 6 bases at V and 8 bases at J, leaving 9 bases unmatched. Germline V lookup: CDR1 SGHRS, CDR2 YFSETQ. The CDR3 sequence: CASTETSGSPHEQFF. The CDR3, as DNA: TGCGCCAGCACCGAGACTAGCGGGAGCCCCCATGAGCAGTTCTTC. Together with reference TRBV5-1 and TRBJ2-1, the CDR3 gives the full variable domain: KAGVTQTPRYLIKTRGQQVTLSCSPISGHRSVSWYQQTPGQGLQFLFEYFSETQRNKGNFPGRFSGRQFSNSRSEMNVSTLELGDSALYLCASTETSGSPHEQFFGPGTRLTVL.